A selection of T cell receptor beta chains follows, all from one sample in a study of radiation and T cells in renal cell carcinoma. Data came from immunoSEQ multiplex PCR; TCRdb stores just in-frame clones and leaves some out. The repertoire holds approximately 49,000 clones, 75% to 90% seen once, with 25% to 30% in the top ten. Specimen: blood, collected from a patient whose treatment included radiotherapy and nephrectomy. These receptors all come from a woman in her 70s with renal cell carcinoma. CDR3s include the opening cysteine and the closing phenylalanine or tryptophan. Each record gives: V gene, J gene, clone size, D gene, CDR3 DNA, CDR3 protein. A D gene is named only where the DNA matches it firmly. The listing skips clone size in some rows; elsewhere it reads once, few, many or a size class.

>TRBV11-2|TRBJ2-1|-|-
TGTGCCAGCAGCGACGCCATGGGGTACAATGAGCAGTTCTTC
CASSDAMGYNEQFF
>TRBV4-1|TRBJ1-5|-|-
TGCGCCAGCAGCCAAGATTTGACAGGTATCAATCAGCCCCAGCATTTT
CASSQDLTGINQPQHF
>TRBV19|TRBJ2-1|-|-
TGTGCCAGTACCAAGGACAGTTCCTACAATGAGCAGTTCTTC
CASTKDSSYNEQFF
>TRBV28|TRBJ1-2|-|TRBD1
TGTGCCAGCAGTTCCGTCCCCCGGACAGGGTATGGCTACACCTTC
CASSSVPRTGYGYTF
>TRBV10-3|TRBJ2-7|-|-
TGTGCCATCAGTGAGCCCGGGGTATCCTACGAGCAGTACTTC
CAISEPGVSYEQYF
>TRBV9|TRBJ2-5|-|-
TGTGCCAGCAACCGTCGCCCGGGAGCTGAGACCCAGTACTTC
CASNRRPGAETQYF
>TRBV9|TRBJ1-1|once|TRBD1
TGTGCCAGCAGCGAAGGTTCAGGGGGCTACACTGAAGCTTTCTTT
CASSEGSGGYTEAFF
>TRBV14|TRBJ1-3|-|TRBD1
TGTGCCAGCAGCCATCGGACAGGGGCGAACTCTGGAAACACCATATATTTT
CASSHRTGANSGNTIYF
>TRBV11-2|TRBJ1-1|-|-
TGTGCCAGCAGCTTAGTCAGGGGAGGGACTGAAGCTTTCTTT
CASSLVRGGTEAFF
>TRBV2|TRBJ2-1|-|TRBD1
TGTGCCAGCAGCCGTCTCCCGGACAGGGCGTTTGAGCAGTTCTTC
CASSRLPDRAFEQFF
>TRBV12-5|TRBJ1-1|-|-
TGTGCTAGTGCCCGCTGGGGGTACACTGAAGCTTTCTTT
CASARWGYTEAFF
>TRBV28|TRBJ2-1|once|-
TGTGCCAGCAGTTCACCTCAAGCCTACAATGAGCAGTTCTTC
CASSSPQAYNEQFF
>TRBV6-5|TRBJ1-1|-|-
TGTGCCAGCAGTTACGCTGGGGACGGCACTGAAGCTTTCTTT
CASSYAGDGTEAFF
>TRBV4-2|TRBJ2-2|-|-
TGTGCCAGCAGCCCCGAGGCGGGGGCGCCCACCGGGGAGCTGTTTTTT
CASSPEAGAPTGELFF
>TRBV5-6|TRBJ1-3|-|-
TGTGCCAGCAGCTTCATGACGGAGCAGAACACCATATATTTT
CASSFMTEQNTIYF
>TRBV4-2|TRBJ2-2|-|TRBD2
TGTGCCAGCAGCCGCCCCTCGAAGCGGGAAGGTACCGGGGAGCTGTTTTTT
CASSRPSKREGTGELFF
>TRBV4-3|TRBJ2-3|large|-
TGCGCCAGCAGCCAAGATCGGCTAGCGTACCGCACAGATACGCAGTATTTT
CASSQDRLAYRTDTQYF
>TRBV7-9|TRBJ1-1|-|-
TGTGCCAGCAGCGTTGGGACACCGGGCACTGAAGCTTTCTTT
CASSVGTPGTEAFF
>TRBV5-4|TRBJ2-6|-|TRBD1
TGTGCCAGCAGCCCTCGACAGGGGTGGGCCAACGTCCTGACTTTC
CASSPRQGWANVLTF
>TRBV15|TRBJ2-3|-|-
TGTGCCACCAGCAGACACGGGAGCACAGATACGCAGTATTTT
CATSRHGSTDTQYF
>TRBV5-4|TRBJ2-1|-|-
TGTGCCAGCAGCGGCAGGTTAGCCTACAATGAGCAGTTCTTC
CASSGRLAYNEQFF
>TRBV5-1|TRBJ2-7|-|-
TGCGCCAGCAGCCCTCTACAGGGTATGTCCTACGAGCAGTACTTC
CASSPLQGMSYEQYF
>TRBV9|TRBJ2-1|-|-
TGTGCCAGCAGCCTTCCCCCCTTTAATGAGCAGTTCTTC
CASSLPPFNEQFF
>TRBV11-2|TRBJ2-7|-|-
TGTGCCAGCAGCTTAGTAGGCACCTTCTACGAGCAGTACTTC
CASSLVGTFYEQYF
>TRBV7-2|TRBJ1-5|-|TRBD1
TGTGCCAGCAGTCGACAGGGGGATCAGCCCCAGCATTTT
CASSRQGDQPQHF
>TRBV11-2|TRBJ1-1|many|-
TGTGCCAGCAGCTTAGTGGACACTGAAGCTTTCTTT
CASSLVDTEAFF
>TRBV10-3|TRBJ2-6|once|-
TGTGCCATCAGTGTCGGGACAAAAAACTCTGGGGCCAACGTCCTGACTTTC
CAISVGTKNSGANVLTF
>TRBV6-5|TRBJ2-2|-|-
TGTGCCGTCTCTTCAGGGGTGAACACCGGGGAGCTGTTTTTT
CAVSSGVNTGELFF
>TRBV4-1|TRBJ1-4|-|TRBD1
TGCGCCAGCAGCCAACCAGGGGGAACTAATGAAAAACTGTTTTTT
CASSQPGGTNEKLFF
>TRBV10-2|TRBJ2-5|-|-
TGCGCCAGCAGTCCCGACAGAAAAGAGACCCAGTACTTC
CASSPDRKETQYF
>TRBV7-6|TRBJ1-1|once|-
TGTGCCAGCAGCTGGGATTTGAACACTGAAGCTTTCTTT
CASSWDLNTEAFF
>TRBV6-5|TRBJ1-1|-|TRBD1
TGTGCCAGCAGAGGGACAGGGCTAGATTACACTGAAGCTTTCTTT
CASRGTGLDYTEAFF
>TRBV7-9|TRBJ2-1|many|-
TGTGCCAGCAGCCTCACGCGTGTGACTACGAATGAGCAGTTCTTC
CASSLTRVTTNEQFF
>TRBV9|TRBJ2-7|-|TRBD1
TGTGCCAGCAGCGTGGGACAGGGGGGCGACTACGAGCAGTACTTC
CASSVGQGGDYEQYF
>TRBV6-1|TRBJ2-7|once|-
TGTGCCAGCAGTGATGGGGGTGGCCACGAGCAGTACTTC
CASSDGGGHEQYF
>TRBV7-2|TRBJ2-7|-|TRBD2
TGTGCCAGCAGCTTAGGTAGCGGGGCCTACGAGCAGTACTTC
CASSLGSGAYEQYF
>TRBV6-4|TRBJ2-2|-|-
TGTGCCAGCAGTGACTCCGGGACACCCGGGGCCGGGGAGCTGTTTTTT
CASSDSGTPGAGELFF
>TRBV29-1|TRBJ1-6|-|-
TGCAGCGTTCGGTCTTTGGGCAATTCACCCCTCCACTTT
CSVRSLGNSPLHF
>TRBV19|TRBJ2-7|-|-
TGTGCCAGTAGCGTCAGGGGTTTTTTCGACGAGCAGTACTTC
CASSVRGFFDEQYF
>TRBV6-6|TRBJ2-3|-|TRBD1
TGTGCCAGCAGTCCCGCAACAGGGGGCGACACAGATACGCAGTATTTT
CASSPATGGDTDTQYF
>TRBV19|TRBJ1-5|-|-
TGTGCCAGTAGTCTTCCTGCCCCCGACGAGCCCAATCAGCCCCAGCATTTT
CASSLPAPDEPNQPQHF
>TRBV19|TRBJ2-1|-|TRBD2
TGTGCCAGTAGTGCCCGGACTAGTCGATCCTACAATGAGCAGTTCTTC
CASSARTSRSYNEQFF
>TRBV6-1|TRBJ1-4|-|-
TGTGCCAGCAGTGTGGGGGTTAATGAAAAACTGTTTTTT
CASSVGVNEKLFF
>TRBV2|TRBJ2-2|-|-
TGTGCCAGCGGGCCTCGCGGGGCGGAGCTGTTTTTT
CASGPRGAELFF
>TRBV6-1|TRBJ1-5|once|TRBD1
TGTGCCAGCAGGGGGACAGGGAATTTCAATCAGCCCCAGCATTTT
CASRGTGNFNQPQHF
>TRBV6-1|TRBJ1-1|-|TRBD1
TGTGCCAGCAGACCCCAGACAGGGGGCACTGAAGCTTTCTTT
CASRPQTGGTEAFF